Listed here is a single T cell receptor (beta chain). This receptor's antigen is unknown. Per-base quality was not reported, and no clone a single base away is much larger than it. The immunoSEQ Assay was the method used to sequence TCRbeta CDR3 regions. After extraction, genomic DNA underwent amplification by bias-controlled multiplex PCR, followed by high-throughput sequencing. Per the authors' processing: To quantify the absolute abundance of each unique TCRbeta CDR3 region, sequences were collapsed and filtered. T cell fraction was estimated by normalizing TCRbeta template counts to usable DNA, with usable DNA measured through amplification of reference genes found in all nucleated cells. Repertoire TCRs were annotated as SARS-CoV-2-specific when V gene, CDR3 amino acid sequence and J gene were exactly matched to a known reactive TCR set. The reference SARS-CoV-2 TCR set was obtained from MIRA and was filtered for enrichment in COVID-19-positive ImmuneCODE repertoires, whereby public or cross-reactive TCRs were removed. Drawing on the MIRA antigens, annotated TCRs were analysed further at the level of specific ORF or position within ORF. Breadth was defined as the number of annotated unique rearrangements divided by the total number of unique productive rearrangements, and depth was defined as the summed frequency of the annotated unique rearrangements. Two-sided Wilcoxon rank-sum tests were applied when comparing TCR breadth between groups. The table was pulled from immuneACCESS by TCRdb, which kept in-frame rearrangements only. Such tables lose some clones; where checked, under half of the loss comes from unresolved V genes, and the rest has no known cause. D and trimming come from the DNA, and the V and J calls and clone size come from that table. The sample records 430,000 or so clones, more than 80% of which are singletons. The ten biggest clones cover more than 10% of the sample.

This sample's treatment or condition label indicates: around 19 received Ad26.COV2.S at low or high dose, single or two shots; about 5 received placebo; per-sample allocation not given. Repertoires of vaccine and placebo recipients were sequenced from samples collected on day 63 after the first injection. In Cohort 1b, 25 to 30 adults aged 18-55 years were enrolled at a single site in Boston, USA, between 29 July and 7 August 2020. Ad26.COV2.S was a replication-incompetent adenovirus type 26 vector expressing a prefusion-stabilized SARS-CoV-2 spike protein from the original Wuhan strain. The sample is drawn from a study of Ad26.COV2.S vaccination and SARS-CoV-2 variants (dated by TCRdb to about 2021). Background on the whole study: Vaccine-arm donors came from COV1001, a multicentre, randomized, double-blind, placebo-controlled phase I-IIa trial of Ad26.COV2.S in healthy adults. Blinding of investigators to trial group allocation was maintained during experiments and outcome assessment. Ad26.COV2.S was administered intramuscularly at 5 x 10^10 or 1 x 10^11 viral particles, either as a single shot or as two shots given 56 days apart. Trial participants were randomized into five groups of five, in which low-dose or high-dose Ad26.COV2.S was given once or twice, or placebo was given on both occasions. A total of 32 samples were included in the TCR-sequenced set, comprising roughly 19 Ad26.COV2.S vaccine recipients, 5 placebo recipients and 8 SARS-CoV-2 convalescent individuals. TCRbeta repertoire sequencing served as the tool for gauging how specific and how broad the SARS-CoV-2-reactive T cell receptors were following Ad26.COV2.S vaccination. Results and caveats for the whole study, not just this receptor: After vaccination, substantial breadth of spike-specific CD8+ and CD4+ T cell responses was reported. The authors noted that the TCR breadth and depth analyses may have underestimated total T cell responses. Non-spike TCR breadth was comparable between vaccine and placebo recipients, consistent with the vaccine containing only spike. Spike-specific TCR breadth was higher in Ad26.COV2.S recipients than in placebo recipients (P = 0.0014). The study was not powered to compare responses between vaccine doses or regimens.

CDR1 and CDR2 were assigned from the germline V gene as MDHEN and SYDVKM. The CDR3, cysteine through phenylalanine, is 14 amino acids long. This entry keeps only the CDR3 DNA: 42 bases, framed from base 1. V is pruned by 6 bases and J by 8 bases, leaving 6 bases of the junction without a gene match. The sequence joins TRBV28 to TRBJ1-6, and TRBD1 matches 8 of the central bases. The source is a person aged 18-65 years who received the Ad26.COV2.S COVID-19 vaccine or a placebo. Sample: peripheral blood, taken in a trial of Ad26.COV2.S vaccine versus placebo. The DNA reads TGTGCCAGCAGCAAAGGACAGGGAGATTCACCCCTCCACTTT. Protein translation: CASSKGQGDSPLHF. Where the CDR3 stops, the reference TRBV28 and TRBJ1-6 genes take over; the full variable domain is DVKVTQSSRYLVKRTGEKVFLECVQDMDHENMFWYRQDPGLGLRLIYFSYDVKMKEKGDIPEGYSVSREKKERFSLILESASTNQTSMYLCASSKGQGDSPLHFGNGTRLTVT.